This T cell receptor beta chain comes out of a study of T cell responses to AZD1222 COVID-19 vaccine. V lost 1 base and J lost 5; bases outside the gene matches: 9. CDR3 size: 17 residues. Per germline, CDR1 SGDLS and CDR2 YYNGEE. Clones were read by immunoSEQ multiplex PCR, and TCRdb kept only the in-frame ones, dropping some. Seen here are about 85,000 clones, around 85% observed once, and the top ten hold approximately 7.9%. Sequences were derived from peripheral blood, sampled on day 0 of AZD1222 vaccination. The V call is TRBV9, the J call TRBJ2-2; 9 nucleotides agree with TRBD2. The source is an adult in good health. CDR3 DNA sequence: TGTGCCAGCAGCGTAAGTAGCGGGAGAACGGGGACCGGGGAGCTGTTTTTT. Encoded protein: CASSVSSGRTGTGELFF.